The present entry profiles one TCR beta chain with its context. Its antigen is still unknown. The record originates from a study of Ad26.COV2.S vaccination and SARS-CoV-2 variants. Turning to the study itself: Donor got 5x10^10 or 1x10^11 viral particles of Ad26.COV2.S. Study observations and caveats: Total T cell responses may have been underestimated by the TCR breadth and depth analyses. Vaccine and placebo groups showed comparable non-spike TCR breadth.

Treatment defined: roughly 20 received Ad26.COV2.S at low or high dose, single or two shots; 5 received placebo; per-sample allocation not given. Vaccine and placebo recipients were sampled on day 63 after the first injection. Repertoires were generated with immunoSEQ multiplex PCR, while TCRdb's copy carries only in-frame clones and drops some. The sample includes roughly 380,000 clones, about nine tenths of them seen just once. Germline V gene sequence: CDR1 SGDLS, CDR2 YYNGEE. The ends lost 4 bases at V and 2 bases at J; junction bases unmatched: 5. This CDR3 is 14 amino acids long. Specimen: peripheral blood, collected in a trial of Ad26.COV2.S vaccine versus placebo. The clonotype originates from a person aged 18-65 years who received the Ad26.COV2.S COVID-19 vaccine or a placebo. The chain is built from TRBV9 and TRBJ2-5; 7 bases line up with TRBD1. The CDR3 here is CASSTSDRQETQYF. The CDR3 DNA reads as TGTGCCAGCAGCACCTCGGACAGGCAAGAGACCCAGTACTTC.